One and the same sample provided the 9 T cell receptor beta chains below, sequenced in a study of blood T cell repertoires in COVID-19. The assay was immunoSEQ multiplex PCR, and TCRdb's table has in-frame clones only and misses some. The profile shows roughly 330,000 clones, 85% to 90% of them singletons. Material for sequencing was peripheral blood. Receptor source: a woman aged 45-65 years with active or convalescent COVID-19.

The chain couples TRBV4-1 to TRBJ1-4; D is unresolved. The germline V gene has CDR1 MGHRA and CDR2 YSYEKL. This CDR3 contains 17 residues. Trimming took off 0 bases at V and 2 bases at J, with 13 bases between the two ends. The CDR3 spells CASSQDRSGKTNEKLFF. The DNA for the CDR3 is TGCGCCAGCAGCCAAGATCGTTCGGGGAAGACTAATGAAAAACTGTTTTTT.

The chain links TRBV18 to TRBJ1-2, with 7 bases lining up with TRBD1. The CDR3 loop spans 15 amino acids. Germline CDR1 KGHSH, CDR2 LQKENI. J was trimmed by 3 bases and V by 5 bases; bases with no gene match: 9. CDR3 sequence: CASSVETGFDYGYTF. The CDR3 DNA is TGTGCCAGCTCAGTCGAGACAGGGTTCGACTATGGCTACACCTTC.

The gene calls are TRBV6-1 and TRBJ1-5, with TRBD1 matching 9 bases. Germline V CDR1 and CDR2: MNHNS, SASEGT. The length of the CDR3 is 17 residues. V lost 4 bases, J lost 4 bases, and 11 bases stayed unmatched. The CDR3 region is CASSGTGGSTFNQPQHF. CDR3 in DNA: TGTGCCAGCAGTGGTACAGGGGGCTCCACCTTTAATCAGCCCCAGCATTTT.

This chain connects TRBV24-1 to TRBJ2-1; D not certain. V was trimmed by 1 base and J by 6 bases, leaving 6 bases between them. Germline V gene lookup returns CDR1 KGHDR and CDR2 SFDVKD. The CDR3 sequence is 13 residues long. The CDR3, as DNA: TGTGCCACCAGTGATTTCCGTCGCAATGAGCAGTTCTTC. Amino acid sequence: CATSDFRRNEQFF.

The chain recombines TRBV4-3 with TRBJ2-4; 12 bases match TRBD1. The CDR3 covers 19 residues. The V segment lost 3 bases and the J segment 0 bases; nucleotides outside the gene matches: 9. Per the germline V gene, CDR1 is LGHNA and CDR2 is YSLEER. CDR3 residues: CASSHGTGGERGAKNIQYF. DNA for the CDR3: TGCGCCAGCAGCCACGGGACAGGGGGCGAACGAGGAGCCAAAAACATTCAGTACTTC.

V and J are TRBV7-2 and TRBJ1-5; tentative D call: TRBD1 (6 bases). Germline V gene sequence: CDR1 SGHTA, CDR2 FQGNSA. CDR3 length equals 15 residues. V was shortened by 3 bases and J by 2 bases, with 11 bases between the two germline ends. In nucleotides, the CDR3 is TGTGCCAGCAGCTTTTGGACAGTTGGCAATCAGCCCCAGCATTTT. Its translation is CASSFWTVGNQPQHF. Full variable domain (remainder filled in from reference TRBV7-2 and TRBJ1-5): GAGVSQSPSNKVTEKGKDVELRCDPISGHTALYWYRQSLGQGLEFLIYFQGNSAPDKSGLPSDRFSAERTGGSVSTLTIQRTQQEDSAVYLCASSFWTVGNQPQHFGDGTRLSIL.

The genes are TRBV9 and TRBJ2-1; D is ambiguous. The CDR3 totals 15 residues. The V gene's germline CDR1 is SGDLS and CDR2 YYNGEE. Trimming stripped 3 bases from V and 0 bases from J, with 10 bases between. CDR3 bases: TGTGCCAGCAGCGCCTCTGACACCTCCTACAATGAGCAGTTCTTC. Translating gives CASSASDTSYNEQFF.

The chain uses TRBV27 and TRBJ2-5, with a tentative D call TRBD2 (6 bases). Per germline, CDR1 MNHEY and CDR2 SMNVEV (reference sequence). V was pared by 5 bases and J by 5 bases, with 18 bases between. The CDR3 is made up of 15 amino acids. The CDR3 region is CASSPTQEGRETQYF. DNA of the CDR3: TGTGCCAGCAGTCCTACTCAGGAGGGCCGCGAGACCCAGTACTTC.

This clone has just a few counts. The chain couples TRBV30 to TRBJ2-7, with D hard to call. The CDR3 length is 13 residues. Germline values: CDR1 GTSNPN, CDR2 SVGIG (reference sequence). Trimming took off 2 bases at V and 0 bases at J, with 8 bases between the two ends. The CDR3 nucleotides are TGTGCCTGGAGTCGTTTGAGCTCCTACGAGCAGTACTTC. It is translated as CAWSRLSSYEQYF.